This record looks at one TCR beta chain sequence and its context. Antigen unknown. From germline, CDR1 is SGHRS and CDR2 YFSETQ. The CDR3 is 16 residues long. Trimming at V came to 5 bases and at J to 2 bases, leaving 10 bases not matched to a gene. Authors' analysis steps: Sequence data from immunoSEQ were junction-only and lacked quality scores; consequently, filtering differed. Data came from immunoSEQ multiplex PCR; TCRdb stores just in-frame clones and leaves some out. The V and J calls and clone size are taken from that table; D and trimming were inferred from the DNA. The sample gives millions of clones, over 90% of which show up once; about 0.39% is in the top ten. This specimen belongs to a study of shared clonotypes between healthy human individuals. Looking at the study overall: The plates for each donor numbered three CD4 naive, three CD4 memory, two CD8 naive and one CD8 memory.

Study results and caveats: It was the non-shared clonotypes that had lower generation probabilities than clonotypes shared by all four donors. Four donors shared around 5% of their naive CD4 clonotypes.

The sequencing sample was made of naive CD4+ T cells from PBMCs. Subset denoted: CD45RA+ positively selected. The chain recombines TRBV5-1 with TRBJ2-5; 9 bases are a match to TRBD2. The clonotype originates from a man aged 18-30 years in good health. Some clones in this sample may be carry-over from other donors' samples. CDR3 nucleotides: TGCGCCAGCAGGAGGCTAGCGGGGACTCCGCAAGAGACCCAGTACTTC. This codes for CASRRLAGTPQETQYF.